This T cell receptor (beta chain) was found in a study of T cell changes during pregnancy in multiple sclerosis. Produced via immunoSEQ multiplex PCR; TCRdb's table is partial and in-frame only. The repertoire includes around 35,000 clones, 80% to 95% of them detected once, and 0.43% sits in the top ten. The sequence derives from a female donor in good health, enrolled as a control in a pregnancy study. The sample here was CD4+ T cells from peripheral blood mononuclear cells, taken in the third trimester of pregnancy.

CDR3 nucleotides: TGTGCCAGCTCACCACCGAAGGGGGCCTTGTCCTACAATGAGCAGTTCTTC. Translation gives CASSPPKGALSYNEQFF. This chain links TRBV18 with TRBJ2-1, with 7 positions matching TRBD1. The V gene's germline CDR1 is KGHSH and CDR2 LQKENI. The CDR3 covers 17 residues. With V trimmed by 0 bases and J by 1 base, 6 bases remained unmatched.